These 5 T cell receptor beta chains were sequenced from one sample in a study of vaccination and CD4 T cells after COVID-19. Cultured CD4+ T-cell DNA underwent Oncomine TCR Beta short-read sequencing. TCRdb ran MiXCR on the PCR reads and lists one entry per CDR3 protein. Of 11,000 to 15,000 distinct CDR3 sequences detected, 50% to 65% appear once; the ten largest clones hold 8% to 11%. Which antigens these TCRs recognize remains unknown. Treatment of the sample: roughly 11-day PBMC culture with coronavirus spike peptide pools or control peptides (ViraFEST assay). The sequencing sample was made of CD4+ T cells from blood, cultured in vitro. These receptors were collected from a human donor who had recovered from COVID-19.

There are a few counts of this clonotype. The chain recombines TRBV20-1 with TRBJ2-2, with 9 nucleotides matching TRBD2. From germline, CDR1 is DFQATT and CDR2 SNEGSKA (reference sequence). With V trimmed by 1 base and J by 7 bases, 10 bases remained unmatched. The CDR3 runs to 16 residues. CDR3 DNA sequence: TGCAGTGCTAGAGGGGGTAGCGGGAGATGGGACGGGGAGCTGTTTTTT. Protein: CSARGGSGRWDGELFF.

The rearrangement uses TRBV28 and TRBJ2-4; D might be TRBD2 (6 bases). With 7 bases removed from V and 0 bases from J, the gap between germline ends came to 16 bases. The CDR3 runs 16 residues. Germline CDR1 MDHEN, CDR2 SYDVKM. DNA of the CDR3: TGTGCCAGCACCCCTGGGGGAGGTCAAGCCAAAAACATTCAGTACTTC. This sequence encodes CASTPGGGQAKNIQYF.

CDR3 DNA sequence: TGTGCCAGCAGTGAATATCAGAGAGGCTCACCCCTCCACTTT. Its protein product is CASSEYQRGSPLHF. The chain combines TRBV6-4 with TRBJ1-6; D is unclear. V lost 3 bases and J lost 10, with 13 bases in between. CDR1 MRHNA and CDR2 SNTAGT come from the germline V gene. The CDR3 extends over 14 amino acids.

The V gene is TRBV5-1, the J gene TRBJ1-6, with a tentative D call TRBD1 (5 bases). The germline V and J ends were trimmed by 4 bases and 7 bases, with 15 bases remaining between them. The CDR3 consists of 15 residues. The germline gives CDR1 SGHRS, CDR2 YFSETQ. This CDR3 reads CASSGSWGYNSPLHF. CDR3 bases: TGCGCCAGCAGCGGTTCATGGGGGTACAATTCACCCCTCCACTTT.

In DNA form, the CDR3 reads TGCAGTGCCAAAGCCCCCGACCTAACTGGCTACACCTTC. This codes for CSAKAPDLTGYTF. The genes are TRBV20-1 and TRBJ1-2; D is undetermined. Germline V gives CDR1 DFQATT, CDR2 SNEGSKA (reference sequence). The CDR3 spans 13 residues. V lost 6 bases and J lost 7, with 18 bases in between.